The source of this TCR beta chain is a study of T cell responses to AZD1222 COVID-19 vaccine. Libraries were prepared by immunoSEQ multiplex PCR; TCRdb keeps only in-frame clonotypes and omits some of them. The table includes approximately 200,000 clones, 85% to 95% detected once. Per the germline V gene, CDR1 is SGHNT and CDR2 is YYREEE (reference sequence). The CDR3 consists of 13 residues. V lost 4 bases, J lost 3 bases, and 3 bases stayed unmatched. Study-wide findings and caveats: Spike-specific TCR breadth rose after two AZD1222 doses, and depth rose as well.

About this clone itself: Antigen: not known.

The gene calls are TRBV5-4 and TRBJ2-7, with 8 bases matching TRBD1. This specimen consisted of peripheral blood, obtained on day 0 of AZD1222 vaccination. The TCR sequence derives from an adult in good health. The CDR3 DNA follows: TGTGCCAGCAGCACCGGGACAGGCTACGAGCAGTACTTC. Translating gives CASSTGTGYEQYF.